The 20 T cell receptor beta chains reported below all come from one sample, sequenced in a study of T cells expressing NK-cell markers. Reprocessing the 5' RACE reads, TCRdb reports a single entry for every CDR3 protein and omits DNA. This sample lists fewer than 300,000 distinct CDR3 sequences; its ten largest clones have around 3.9%. Sequenced material: blood T cells: a sorted CD56 or NKG2C T cell subset, CD4+ or CD8+ T cells, or bulk PBMC T cells (not recorded which). Receptors originate from a woman between 18 and 70 years old in good health.

The chain couples TRBV7-8 to TRBJ2-5; the TCRdb D gene call, TRBD2, has no DNA to confirm it. The CDR3 consists of 16 residues. Germline CDR1 is SGHVS and CDR2 is FQNEAQ. CDR3 protein: CASSFPPRGGQETQYF.

V usage is TRBV11-2 and J usage is TRBJ2-5; TCRdb's D gene call, TRBD1, goes unchecked for lack of DNA. CDR1 and CDR2 from the germline V gene are SGHAT and FQNNGV. CDR3 length equals 15 residues. Here the CDR3 reads CASSSGTAFQETQYF.

The chain employs TRBV12-3 or TRBV12-4 and TRBJ1-6; TCRdb selects TRBD1, and the lack of DNA leaves this call unchecked. CDR3 length equals 15 residues. The CDR3: CASSSLDRIYSPLHF.

V and J are TRBV20-1 and TRBJ2-5; TCRdb calls TRBD2, which cannot be checked without DNA. CDR1 and CDR2 from the germline V gene are DFQATT and SNEGSKA (reference sequence). This CDR3 has 14 residues. CDR3 in amino acids: CSARVSGGKETQYF.

J is TRBJ2-1 and V is TRBV5-6. This CDR3 comprises 14 residues. CDR1 and CDR2 from the germline V gene are SGHDT and YYEEEE. CDR3 sequence reads: CASSLWVMSNEQFF.

The chain recombines TRBV18 with TRBJ1-1; TCRdb outputs TRBD1, but without DNA this stays unchecked. The CDR3 extends over 15 amino acids. The germline V gene encodes CDR1 KGHSH and CDR2 LQKENI. The CDR3: CASSPPSAGVTEAFF.

The CDR3 here is CASSLRGDGPNSPLHF. The chain has TRBV5-8 and TRBJ1-6; the TRBD1 assignment by TCRdb is unverifiable without DNA. The CDR3 length is 16 residues. Germline values: CDR1 SGHTS, CDR2 YDEGEE.

The rearrangement links TRBV7-2 to TRBJ1-1. Germline V gene data show CDR1 as SGHTA and CDR2 as FQGNSA. This CDR3 has 12 amino acids. Here the CDR3 reads CASSLEWFEAFF.

The rearrangement uses TRBV20-1 and TRBJ2-2; TCRdb picks TRBD2, but there is no DNA to check that call. This CDR3 region has 16 residues. Germline CDR1 DFQATT, CDR2 SNEGSKA (reference sequence). CDR3 sequence: CSAQGGSRKPTGELFF.

Here the CDR3 reads CASSGLAVYNEQFF. The rearrangement joins TRBV19 to TRBJ2-1; TCRdb's D call, TRBD2, is unchecked because there is no DNA. Per the germline V gene, CDR1 is LNHDA and CDR2 is SQIVND (reference sequence). CDR3 length: 14 amino acids.

V is TRBV7-2 and J is TRBJ2-3; TCRdb outputs TRBD1, but without DNA this stays unchecked. This CDR3 has 15 amino acids. CDR1 is SGHTA, CDR2 FQGNSA, per germline. This CDR3 is CASSLKGENQDTQYF.

J is TRBJ2-1 and V is TRBV5-1; TCRdb proposes TRBD1, but this gene call is untestable without DNA. CDR1 is SGHRS, CDR2 YFSETQ, per germline. The CDR3 is 16 amino acids. The CDR3: CASSLGQGGPIDEQFF.

The chain is built from TRBV20-1 and TRBJ1-3. CDR3 length: 14 residues. Germline assignment: CDR1 DFQATT and CDR2 SNEGSKA (reference sequence). Here the CDR3 reads CSARGLVAGNTIYF.

The V and J genes are TRBV12-3 or TRBV12-4 and TRBJ1-3; the TRBD1 assignment by TCRdb is unverifiable without DNA. CDR3 length: 16 residues. The CDR3 here is CASTPVSSPTGNTIYF.

This chain links TRBV5-1 with TRBJ2-7; TCRdb's assignment of TRBD1 cannot be checked, as there is no DNA. Germline V gene sequence: CDR1 SGHRS, CDR2 YFSETQ. This CDR3 has 14 residues. The CDR3 loop is CASSQGAHVGEQYF.

The chain recombines TRBV5-1 with TRBJ1-1; there is no DNA to check the TCRdb D call of TRBD1. Germline CDR1 and CDR2: SGHRS and YFSETQ. CDR3 length equals 14 residues. CDR3 loop: CASSSIGQGAEAFF. Based on the CDR3 plus reference TRBV5-1 and TRBJ1-1, the full variable domain is KAGVTQTPRYLIKTRGQQVTLSCSPISGHRSVSWYQQTPGQGLQFLFEYFSETQRNKGNFPGRFSGRQFSNSRSEMNVSTLELGDSALYLCASSSIGQGAEAFFGQGTRLTVV.

The gene calls are TRBV18 and TRBJ2-3; with no DNA, the TCRdb D assignment of TRBD2 cannot be verified. Looked up from germline, CDR1 is KGHSH and CDR2 is LQKENI. The CDR3 loop spans 14 amino acids. The CDR3 loop reads CASSLAQNTDTQYF.

This chain connects TRBV10-3 to TRBJ2-7; the TRBD1 assignment by TCRdb is unverifiable without DNA. The CDR3 is 12 residues long. The V gene's germline CDR1 is ENHRY and CDR2 SYGVKD. Here the CDR3 reads CATGASSYEQYF.

The chain combines TRBV4-3 with TRBJ1-5. Germline V CDR1 and CDR2: LGHNA, YSLEER. The CDR3 is made up of 14 amino acids. This CDR3 reads CASSQERGNQPQHF.

This chain joins TRBV7-8 and TRBJ2-1; TCRdb's D gene call, TRBD1, goes unchecked for lack of DNA. The CDR3 runs 18 residues. Per the germline V gene, CDR1 is SGHVS and CDR2 is FQNEAQ. The CDR3 loop reads CASSPGTGGGRVYNEQFF.